The 14 T cell receptor beta chains given below trace back to one sample, sequenced in a study of regulatory T cells in long-lasting Graves disease. According to the study, TCR beta libraries were built with iRepertoire HTBI primers and CDR3-region Arm-PCR. TCRdb reanalysed the multiplex PCR reads using MiXCR and keeps one entry per CDR3 protein. The data contain under 250,000 distinct CDR3 sequences, around 20% of them singletons. Time point described: newly diagnosed GD, antithyroid drugs for less than 3 months. The authors made the TCR library using RNA they extracted from PBMCs. Sample: peripheral blood mononuclear cells (PBMCs), taken at new diagnosis, from a patient treated with antithyroid drugs. The origin of the receptors is a female donor with Graves disease.

This clonotype was seen a few times. The chain links TRBV19 to TRBJ2-1; either TRBD1 or TRBD2 may fit D (7 bases each). Trimming took off 3 bases at V and 9 bases at J, with 18 bases between the two ends. The germline V gene encodes CDR1 LNHDA and CDR2 SQIVND (reference sequence). This CDR3 spans 15 amino acids. CDR3 coding DNA: TGTGCCAGTAGTATTGGAGGGAGGGGGCGCGGTGAGCAGTTCTTC. Protein sequence: CASSIGGRGRGEQFF.

In its sample, this clonotype was seen many times. The J gene is TRBJ1-3, the V gene TRBV20-1, with D possibly being TRBD1 (6 bases). This CDR3 comprises 15 residues. CDR1 is DFQATT, CDR2 SNEGSKA, per germline (reference sequence). The V end was cut by 5 bases, the J end by 3 bases, with 17 bases between. The CDR3 is CSALRGGGYGNTIYF. As DNA, the CDR3 is TGCAGTGCTCTTAGGGGGGGGGGATATGGAAACACCATATATTTT.

This clonotype was found many times. V gene TRBV20-1 combines with J gene TRBJ2-4; no clear D. The CDR3 spans 16 residues. Trimming took 5 bases from V and 2 from J, leaving 19 bases between them. The V gene's germline CDR1 is DFQATT and CDR2 SNEGSKA (reference sequence). CDR3 sequence: CSALTPLLVTKNIQYF. The CDR3 DNA reads TGCAGTGCTTTGACCCCCCTCCTTGTGACCAAAAACATTCAGTACTTC.

To note about this clonotype: Possible read error: a much larger clone is one base away. The chain employs TRBV3-1 and TRBJ1-1, with TRBD1 as a possible D gene (5 bases). Germline V lookup: CDR1 LGHDT, CDR2 YNNKEL (reference sequence). The length of the CDR3 is 15 residues. The CDR3, as DNA: TGTGCCGGCAGCCTAAGTATCGGGGCGAACACTGAAGCTTTCTTT. Encoded protein: CAGSLSIGANTEAFF. Combining the CDR3 with reference TRBV3-1 and TRBJ1-1 gives the whole variable domain DTAVSQTPKYLVTQMGNDKSIKCEQNLGHDTMYWYKQDSKKFLKIMFSYNNKELIINETVPNRFSPKSPDKAHLNLHINSLELGDSAVYFCAGSLSIGANTEAFFGQGTRLTVV.

Ten or more counts support this clonotype. One end of the junction fails to match germline, which may point to a read error. J is TRBJ2-2 and V is TRBV6-2 or TRBV6-3, with a tentative D call TRBD1 (7 bases). The CDR3 sequence is 14 residues long. Germline lookup yields CDR1 MNHEY and CDR2 SVGEGT. In DNA, the CDR3 is TGTGCCAGCTCCCAGACAGGGATCACCGGGGAGGTGTTTTTT. It is translated as CASSQTGITGEVFF.

This clonotype has at least ten counts. V gene TRBV4-1 combines with J gene TRBJ2-5; a weak D match, TRBD1 (6 bases). V lost 5 bases and J 5 bases, leaving 15 bases between the germline ends. Germline V lookup: CDR1 MGHRA, CDR2 YSYEKL. The CDR3 consists of 14 residues. The CDR3 nucleotides read TGCGCCAGCAGCTACGGGACACCGGGGGAGACCCAGTACTTC. Translating gives CASSYGTPGETQYF.

V usage is TRBV30 and J usage is TRBJ2-1; D unresolved. The CDR3 is made up of 10 amino acids. Germline V gives CDR1 GTSNPN, CDR2 SVGIG (reference sequence). Trimming took off 2 bases at V and 9 bases at J, with 5 bases between the two ends. CDR3 nucleotide sequence: TGTGCCTGGAGTACAGCTGAGCAGTTCTTC. Its translation is CAWSTAEQFF.

The gene calls are TRBV20-1 and TRBJ1-4; 9 nucleotides align to TRBD1. The CDR3 is made up of 15 amino acids. CDR1 and CDR2 (germline): DFQATT, SNEGSKA (reference sequence). V dropped 4 bases and J dropped 1; count of bases not matched to a gene: 4. The CDR3 coding sequence is TGCAGTGCTACCCGACAGGGGGGAACTAATGAAAAACTGTTTTTT. It specifies CSATRQGGTNEKLFF.

This clonotype was seen at least ten times. V and J are TRBV7-9 and TRBJ1-1; 8 bases are shared with TRBD1. J was trimmed by 1 base and V by 5 bases; bases with no gene match: 3. Germline-derived CDR1 and CDR2 are SEHNR and FQNEAQ (reference sequence). This CDR3 is 14 amino acids long. Here the CDR3 reads CASSRTGTNTEAFF. CDR3 coding DNA: TGTGCCAGCAGCCGGACAGGGACGAACACTGAAGCTTTCTTT.

This clonotype has a count of ten or more. The chain has TRBV2 and TRBJ2-2; tentatively, D is TRBD2 (6 bases). V gave up 6 bases and J gave up 4 bases, with 12 bases separating them. The CDR3 is made up of 14 amino acids. Germline values: CDR1 SNHLY, CDR2 FYNNEI. The CDR3 sequence is CASRASVITGELFF. In DNA form, the CDR3 reads TGTGCCAGCAGGGCTAGCGTAATCACCGGGGAGCTGTTTTTT. Variable domain in full (rest from reference TRBV2 and TRBJ2-2): EPEVTQTPSHQVTQMGQEVILRCVPISNHLYFYWYRQILGQKVEFLVSFYNNEISEKSEIFDDQFSVERPDGSNFTLKIRSTKLEDSAMYFCASRASVITGELFFGEGSRLTVL.

This clonotype has a single count. Possible read error: a much larger clone is one base away. The CDR3 carries no conserved terminal phenylalanine or tryptophan, so it likely arises from a read error. It is unclear where the CDR3 begins or ends on the DNA, so no DNA is shown, and the CDR3 is as TCRdb lists it. The rearrangement uses TRBV28 and TRBJ2-3; the D segment call TRBD2 is taken from the table without a DNA check. Germline V gene lookup returns CDR1 MDHEN and CDR2 SYDVKM. The CDR3 has 16 amino acids, counting both end residues. The CDR3 reads CASSTGTSGVRETQYL.

At least ten counts were recorded for this clonotype. The chain uses TRBV5-1 and TRBJ2-1; TRBD2 agrees at 9 bases. With 1 base clipped from V and 7 bases from J, the junction kept 15 bases outside the gene matches. The CDR3 spans 18 residues. Looked up from germline, CDR1 is SGHRS and CDR2 is YFSETQ. CDR3 loop: CASSLTLAGGRAVNEQFF. The CDR3 DNA sequence: TGCGCCAGCAGCTTGACCCTCGCGGGGGGGAGGGCCGTAAATGAGCAGTTCTTC.

As to this clonotype: A much larger clone differs by one base, so this may be a read error. This is likely a read error, given that the CDR3 carries no conserved phenylalanine or tryptophan at its end. The V gene is TRBV20-1, the J gene TRBJ2-1; the D is unclear. Germline CDR1 is DFQATT and CDR2 is SNEGSKA (reference sequence). Between the trimmed V and J ends, which lost 5 bases and 0 bases, there was a span of 14 bases. This CDR3 is 15 amino acids long. The CDR3 spells CSALQDINSYNEQFS. The CDR3 bases are TGCAGTGCTCTACAAGACATTAACTCCTACAATGAGCAGTTCTCC.

V is TRBV7-9 and J is TRBJ1-5, with D unclear. Trimming removed 5 bases from V and 5 bases from J, with 7 bases in between. CDR3 size: 12 residues. The germline gives CDR1 SEHNR, CDR2 FQNEAQ (reference sequence). The chain's CDR3 is CASSRQDQPQHF. CDR3 DNA: TGTGCCAGCAGCCGCCAAGATCAGCCCCAGCATTTT.